This T cell receptor (beta chain) was sequenced in a study of T cells after posttransplantation cyclophosphamide. Study findings and constraints: Recipient CMV seropositivity and CMV reactivation strongly tracked TRB clonality. TRB overlap between skin or GI tissue T cells and blood was limited.

The CDR3 has 11 residues. V was pared by 5 bases and J by 7 bases, with 6 bases between. Looked up from germline, CDR1 is ENHRY and CDR2 is SYGVKD. Controls had myeloablative marrow grafts with methotrexate and calcineurin inhibitor, sampled at 1 year. This clone has a handful of counts. Antigen specificity is unknown. Assay: immunoSEQ multiplex PCR; the TCRdb copy retains only in-frame clones and omits some. The top ten clones hold roughly 50% of a sample with some 4,000 clones, roughly 75% of them seen once. This specimen was PBMCs, taken after allogeneic stem cell transplant with calcineurin inhibitor and methotrexate. This receptor was identified in a female patient aged 50-65 years who received an allogeneic stem cell transplant from an unrelated donor, was CMV-positive, and had acute and chronic GVHD. The graft donor may have contributed some T cells. The chain carries TRBV10-3 and TRBJ2-1; D is unresolved. For the CDR3, the DNA is TGTGCCATCAGTATAGCTAATGAGCAGTTCTTC. It codes for CAISIANEQFF.